The entry below describes one T cell receptor (beta chain). Per the original methods: Reference gene primer amplification gave nucleated cell count estimates. TCRdb's table, derived via immunoSEQ multiplex PCR, lists solely in-frame clones and lacks some. V and J calls and clone size follow that table, whereas D and trimming were derived from the DNA. This sample has around 190,000 clones, with about 85% found just once. The sample originates from a study of blood T cell repertoires in COVID-19. About the study: Acute and convalescent COVID-19 samples came from the United States, Italy and Spain.

The CDR3 is 16 residues long. V was pared by 4 bases and J by 6 bases, with 20 bases between. The V gene's germline CDR1 is LGHDT and CDR2 YNNKEL (reference sequence). The clonotype originates from a woman at least 80 years old with acute or convalescent COVID-19. Sequencing was carried out using peripheral blood. This chain connects TRBV3-1 (or the pseudogene TRBV3-2) to TRBJ2-3; D is perhaps TRBD1 (6 bases). This CDR3 is CASSLKADSKRDTQYF. In DNA, the CDR3 is TGTGCCAGCAGCCTAAAGGCGGACAGCAAAAGGGATACGCAGTATTTT.